These 6 T cell receptor beta chains share one sample of origin, sequenced in a study of blood T cell repertoires in COVID-19. This table comes from immunoSEQ multiplex PCR, and its TCRdb copy is limited to in-frame clones, with some not included. The table has around 500,000 clones, roughly 88% seen once; the top ten hold approximately 2%. The specimen was PBMCs or T cells enriched from blood (not recorded which). Source of these receptors: a woman between 40 and 55 years old who had recovered from COVID-19.

The chain has TRBV4-3 and TRBJ1-2, with 7 bases matching TRBD1. The germline gives CDR1 LGHNA, CDR2 YSLEER. The CDR3 totals 18 residues. J gave up 4 bases and V 0 bases, and 14 bases lay outside the gene matches. The CDR3 reads CASSQDIGDSQTLYGYTF. CDR3 sequence (DNA): TGCGCCAGCAGCCAAGACATCGGGGACAGCCAGACCCTCTATGGCTACACCTTC.

The chain employs TRBV18 and TRBJ1-2, with TRBD1 as a possible D gene (5 bases). This CDR3 has 15 amino acids. Trimming left V 2 bases short and J 3 bases short, with 13 bases between. CDR1 is KGHSH and CDR2 is LQKENI in the germline V gene. DNA for the CDR3: TGTGCCAGCTCACCAATAGAACAGGCCTACTATGGCTACACCTTC. Protein sequence: CASSPIEQAYYGYTF.

The chain uses TRBV4-3 and TRBJ1-2; D might be TRBD1 (5 bases). V lost 4 bases, J lost 5 bases, and 17 bases lay in between. CDR1 LGHNA and CDR2 YSLEER come from the germline V gene. This CDR3 spans 15 amino acids. CDR3 bases: TGCGCCAGCAGCCTAAAGACAGAGGCAGCTTATGGCTACACCTTC. Translated: CASSLKTEAAYGYTF.

The chain combines TRBV4-3 with TRBJ1-1; tentatively, D is TRBD1 (5 bases). Germline V gene lookup returns CDR1 LGHNA and CDR2 YSLEER. CDR3 size: 12 residues. V lost 3 bases, J lost 8 bases, and 10 bases lay in between. This chain's CDR3 is CASSQRGTEAFF. The DNA of the CDR3 is TGCGCCAGCAGCCAGCGGGGGACCGAAGCTTTCTTT.

This clone was counted a single time. The chain links TRBV15 to TRBJ1-5, with D tentatively TRBD1 (5 bases). The V end lost 7 bases, the J end lost 4 bases, and 11 bases lay between the germline ends. Germline V gives CDR1 LNHNV, CDR2 YYDKDF (reference sequence). This CDR3 is 13 amino acids long. The CDR3 nucleotides are TGTGCCACCACCCAACAGGAGAATCAGCCCCAGCATTTT. Translated, it gives CATTQQENQPQHF.

The V and J genes are TRBV19 and TRBJ2-3; 9 bases map to TRBD2. The V gene end was trimmed by 5 bases and the J gene end by 0 bases; junction bases not matched to a gene: 3. The CDR3 totals 15 residues. From germline, CDR1 is LNHDA and CDR2 SQIVND (reference sequence). The CDR3 sequence: CASSFLAGSTDTQYF. In nucleotides, the CDR3 is TGTGCCAGTAGTTTCCTAGCGGGAAGCACAGATACGCAGTATTTT.